This T cell receptor beta chain was retrieved from a study of T cell changes during pregnancy in multiple sclerosis. Germline CDR1 reads MNHEY; CDR2 reads SMNVEV (reference sequence). The CDR3 contains 14 residues. The V and J ends lost 3 bases and 7 bases, in that order; junction bases with no gene match: 0. This clone is termed medium-sized (0.01 to 0.1%). Profiled with immunoSEQ multiplex PCR; TCRdb holds only in-frame clones, not every one. The table lists roughly 40,000 clones, 92% of them singletons. This chain connects TRBV27 to TRBJ1-6, with 10 bases that match TRBD1. Sequenced material: CD8+ T cells from peripheral blood mononuclear cells, taken in the first trimester of pregnancy. The receptor was derived from a female donor with multiple sclerosis, enrolled in a pregnancy study. The CDR3 bases are TGTGCCAGCAGTTTGGGACAGGGGAATTCACCCCTCCACTTT. As protein: CASSLGQGNSPLHF.